The following is a T cell receptor (beta chain) sequence with its context. Its antigen remains unknown. Expressed TCRB transcripts were sequenced because the isolated RNA had all been reverse transcribed beforehand. Roughly 3.6 million reads were obtained on average from naive, central memory and regulatory T cell samples. Profiled with immunoSEQ multiplex PCR; TCRdb holds only in-frame clones, not every one. The sample contains about 360,000 clones, over 9.5% of which appear only once. The sample belongs to a study of beta chain features in type 1 diabetes. Whole-study findings and limits: The study found moderately but significantly shorter TCRB CDR3s in all four CD4+ subsets of Type 1 diabetes patients. When cDNA is sequenced, cells with high TCR expression could be over-represented. PCR might preferentially amplify shorter templates, equally in patients and controls.

Via the markers CD45RO/CCR7/CD25/CD127/CD95/CD27, stem cell-like memory, regulatory, central memory and naive CD4+ cells were sorted. This clonotype was sampled from a woman younger than 35 with type 1 diabetes. The sample was naive CD4+ T cells from blood.

The CDR3 loop is CASRPSGGSYEQYF. CDR3 DNA sequence: TGCGCCAGCAGACCATCAGGGGGCTCCTACGAGCAGTACTTC. The chain combines TRBV5-1 with TRBJ2-7; 7 bases agree with TRBD1. Germline CDR1 SGHRS, CDR2 YFSETQ. The V gene end was trimmed by 5 bases and the J gene end by 0 bases; junction bases not matched to a gene: 5. This CDR3 spans 14 amino acids.